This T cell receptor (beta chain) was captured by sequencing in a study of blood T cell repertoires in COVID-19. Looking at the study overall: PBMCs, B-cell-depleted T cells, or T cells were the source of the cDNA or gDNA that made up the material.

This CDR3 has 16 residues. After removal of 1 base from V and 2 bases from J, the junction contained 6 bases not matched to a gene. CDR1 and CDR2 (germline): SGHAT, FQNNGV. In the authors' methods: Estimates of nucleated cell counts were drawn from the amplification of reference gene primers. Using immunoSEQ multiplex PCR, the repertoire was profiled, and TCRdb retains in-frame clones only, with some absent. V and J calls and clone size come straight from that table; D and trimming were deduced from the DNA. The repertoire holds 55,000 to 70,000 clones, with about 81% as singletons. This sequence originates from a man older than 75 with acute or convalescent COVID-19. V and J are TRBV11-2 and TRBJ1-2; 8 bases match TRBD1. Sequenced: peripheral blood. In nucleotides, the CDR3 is TGTGCCAGCAGCTTAGGGACAGGGAGGAAAAACTATGGCTACACCTTC. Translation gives CASSLGTGRKNYGYTF. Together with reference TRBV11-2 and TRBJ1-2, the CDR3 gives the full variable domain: EAGVAQSPRYKIIEKRQSVAFWCNPISGHATLYWYQQILGQGPKLLIQFQNNGVVDDSQLPKDRFSAERLKGVDSTLKIQPAKLEDSAVYLCASSLGTGRKNYGYTFGSGTRLTVV.